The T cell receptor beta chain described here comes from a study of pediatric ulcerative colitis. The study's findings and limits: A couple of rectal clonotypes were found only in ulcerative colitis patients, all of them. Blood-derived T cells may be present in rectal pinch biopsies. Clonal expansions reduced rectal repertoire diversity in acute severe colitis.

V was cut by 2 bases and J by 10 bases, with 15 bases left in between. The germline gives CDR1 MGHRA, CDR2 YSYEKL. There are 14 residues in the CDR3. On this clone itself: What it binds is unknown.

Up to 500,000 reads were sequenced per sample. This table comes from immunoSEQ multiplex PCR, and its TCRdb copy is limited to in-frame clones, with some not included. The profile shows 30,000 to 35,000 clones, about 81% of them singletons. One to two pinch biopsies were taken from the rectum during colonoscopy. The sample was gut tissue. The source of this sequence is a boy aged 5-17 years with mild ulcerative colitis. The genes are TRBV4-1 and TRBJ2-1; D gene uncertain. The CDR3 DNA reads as TGCGCCAGCAGCCAATGGTTCCCCCGTCGGGAGCAGTTCTTC. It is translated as CASSQWFPRREQFF.